The source of this T cell receptor beta chain is a study of blood T cell repertoires in COVID-19. Across the whole study: The United States, Italy and Spain provided the acute and convalescent COVID-19 samples. PBMCs, B-cell-depleted T cells, or T cells provided the cDNA or gDNA that made up the material.

Germline V lookup: CDR1 KGHSH, CDR2 LQKENI. There are 14 residues in the CDR3. Trimming pared 3 bases from V and 7 bases from J, leaving 10 bases between. Under the authors' procedure: Amplification with reference gene primers provided the estimates of nucleated cell counts. Sequencing was performed with immunoSEQ multiplex PCR; in TCRdb, only in-frame clones are kept and a portion is missing. The V and J calls and the clone size are those of that table, but D and trimming were determined from the DNA. The data contain 300,000 to 450,000 clones, approximately 81% of them singletons. Sequencing was performed on peripheral blood. This clonotype originated in a woman aged 18-29 years with acute or convalescent COVID-19. V is TRBV18 and J is TRBJ1-6; D unclear. Written as DNA, the CDR3 is TGTGCCAGCTCACCTCTCGGGGAGAATTCACCCCTCCACTTT. It codes for CASSPLGENSPLHF.